These 26 T cell receptor beta chains share one sample of origin, sequenced in a study of cytomegalovirus exposure and HLA in healthy donors. PCR was performed using 60 Vbeta and 13 Jbeta primers. Assay: immunoSEQ multiplex PCR; the TCRdb copy retains only in-frame clones and omits some. The repertoire holds 120,000 to 150,000 clones, over 65% seen once, with less than 15% in the top ten. What was sequenced was PBMCs. Every receptor here comes from a man aged 40-49 years in good health and CMV-seropositive.

The CDR3 DNA follows: TGTGCCAGCAGCGTAGTTTCAGGGGTTAATGGCTACACCTTC. Protein: CASSVVSGVNGYTF. The rearrangement links TRBV9 to TRBJ1-2; perhaps TRBD1 as D (6 bases). The V gene's germline CDR1 is SGDLS and CDR2 YYNGEE. Deletions cut 0 bases from V and 6 bases from J, with 12 bases between. The CDR3 sequence is 14 residues long.

This clone showed up just a few times. V gene TRBV21-1 combines with J gene TRBJ1-2; the DNA was not compared with TRBD1, the D call given in the table. TRBV21-1 is a documented pseudogene. The CDR3 extends over 19 amino acids. CDR3 loop: CASFQEGPNRGLGRYGYTF. The CDR3 bases are TGTGCCAGCTTCCAGGAGGGGCCAAACAGGGGGCTGGGGCGGTATGGCTACACCTTC.

The chain recombines TRBV18 with TRBJ2-6, with D possibly matching TRBD2 (5 bases). The CDR3 runs 16 residues. Germline V gene lookup returns CDR1 KGHSH and CDR2 LQKENI. Trimming stripped 4 bases from V and 7 bases from J, with 17 bases between. The CDR3 region has the DNA TGTGCCAGCTCACTAAATAACGGGGTGATAGCCAACGTCCTGACTTTC. Protein: CASSLNNGVIANVLTF.

The V gene is TRBV6-1, the J gene TRBJ2-7; D is perhaps TRBD2 (6 bases). The CDR3 spans 16 residues. Per germline, CDR1 MNHNS and CDR2 SASEGT. With 8 bases removed from V and 0 bases from J, the gap between germline ends came to 20 bases. CDR3 residues: CASGGRGALFSYEQYF. In DNA form, the CDR3 reads TGTGCCAGCGGTGGGCGGGGTGCCCTTTTCTCCTACGAGCAGTACTTC.

The V and J genes are TRBV19 and TRBJ2-3; 7 bases line up with TRBD2. CDR1 is LNHDA and CDR2 is SQIVND in the germline V gene (reference sequence). The V gene end was trimmed by 3 bases and the J gene end by 1 base; junction bases not matched to a gene: 10. CDR3 length: 17 amino acids. The CDR3 sequence is CASSILDPSGRTDTQYF. The CDR3 DNA is TGTGCCAGTAGTATTTTGGATCCTAGCGGACGCACAGATACGCAGTATTTT.

The chain uses TRBV18 and TRBJ2-7; D is undetermined. This CDR3 has 14 residues. V lost 1 base, J lost 2 bases, and 9 bases lay in between. Germline V CDR1 and CDR2: KGHSH, LQKENI. Written as DNA, the CDR3 is TGTGCCAGCTCACCACAGCCAGCGCCCTACGAGCAGTACTTC. This codes for CASSPQPAPYEQYF.

V gene TRBV27 combines with J gene TRBJ2-7; 8 positions match TRBD1. This CDR3 is built from 14 residues. Trimming removed 6 bases from V and 3 bases from J; junction bases left unmatched: 7. CDR1 is MNHEY and CDR2 is SMNVEV in the germline V gene (reference sequence). CDR3 nucleotide sequence: TGTGCCAGCAGCCCTCGGACAGGGTTCTACGAGCAGTACTTC. This encodes CASSPRTGFYEQYF.

This clone was counted a few times. The chain carries TRBV6-5 and TRBJ2-7; D is undetermined. This CDR3 comprises 15 residues. The germline V gene has CDR1 MNHEY and CDR2 SVGAGI. V dropped 2 bases and J dropped 2 bases, with 13 bases sitting between them. The DNA for the CDR3 is TGTGCCAGCAGTTACGGCGAGCCGAGGACCTACGAGCAGTACTTC. Amino acids: CASSYGEPRTYEQYF.

This chain joins TRBV25-1 and TRBJ1-2; D not resolved. Germline V CDR1 and CDR2: MGHDK, SYGVNS. CDR3 length: 15 residues. V was pared by 3 bases and J by 4 bases, with 15 bases between. CDR3 residues: CASSDQRGSVYGYTF. The CDR3 DNA follows: TGTGCCAGCAGTGATCAGCGAGGGTCAGTCTATGGCTACACCTTC.

This clone was seen only a few times. V and J are TRBV18 and TRBJ2-1; 14 nucleotides match TRBD2. The germline CDR1 and CDR2 sequences are KGHSH and LQKENI. Trimming cost V 3 bases and J 9 bases; bases outside gene matches: 10. This CDR3 contains 17 residues. In DNA form, the CDR3 reads TGTGCCAGCTCACCCTTGGGACTAGCGGGGGTCCCGGGTGAGCAGTTCTTC. It is translated as CASSPLGLAGVPGEQFF.

The chain carries TRBV7-9 and TRBJ1-2; tentatively, D is TRBD1 (5 bases). V gave up 4 bases and J gave up 8 bases, with 20 bases separating them. The CDR3 has 15 residues. Germline values: CDR1 SEHNR, CDR2 FQNEAQ (reference sequence). The CDR3 DNA sequence: TGTGCCAGCAGCTCCTCGACAGCCCTCGGGCAGGGCTACACCTTC. It specifies CASSSSTALGQGYTF.

The chain has TRBV9 and TRBJ2-1; 8 positions agree with TRBD2. The CDR3 has 15 amino acids. Trimming took 6 bases from V and 4 from J; bases not matched to a gene: 9. In germline, CDR1 is SGDLS, CDR2 YYNGEE. The CDR3 DNA reads TGTGCCAGCACGGGGGGACTAGGGGGTTACAATGAGCAGTTCTTC. Its translation: CASTGGLGGYNEQFF.

J is TRBJ2-5 and V is TRBV5-4; perhaps TRBD1 as D (6 bases). Germline values: CDR1 SGHNT, CDR2 YYREEE (reference sequence). V lost 3 bases and J 5 bases, leaving 11 bases between the germline ends. The CDR3 loop spans 13 amino acids. CDR3 DNA sequence: TGTGCCAGCAGCTGGACAGCTGGGGAGACCCAGTACTTC. This gives the protein CASSWTAGETQYF.

The V gene is TRBV7-2, the J gene TRBJ2-3, with TRBD2 identical over 9 bases. The CDR3 is 16 residues long. CDR1 SGHTA and CDR2 FQGNSA come from the germline V gene. The V gene end was trimmed by 5 bases and the J gene end by 4 bases; junction bases not matched to a gene: 10. For the CDR3, the DNA is TGTGCCAGCAGCCGAGCCTTAGCGGGAGCCGCAGATACGCAGTATTTT. Residues: CASSRALAGAADTQYF.

This clone has just one count. The V and J genes are TRBV5-4 and TRBJ2-2, with 10 positions matching TRBD2. Per the germline V gene, CDR1 is SGHNT and CDR2 is YYREEE (reference sequence). CDR3 size: 16 residues. The V and J ends lost 2 bases and 5 bases, in that order; junction bases with no gene match: 6. CDR3 coding DNA: TGTGCCAGCAGCTTTCTAGCGGGAGTAGGGACCGGGGAGCTGTTTTTT. Translated: CASSFLAGVGTGELFF.

The chain joins TRBV7-9 to TRBJ1-4; a weak D match, TRBD1 (6 bases). CDR3 length: 14 residues. Trimming stripped 1 base from V and 4 bases from J, with 7 bases between. CDR1 is SEHNR and CDR2 is FQNEAQ in the germline V gene (reference sequence). CDR3 nucleotides: TGTGCCAGCAGCTTAGGGGACATTAATGAAAAACTGTTTTTT. It codes for CASSLGDINEKLFF.

This chain joins TRBV11-2 and TRBJ1-2; D is undetermined. The germline V gene encodes CDR1 SGHAT and CDR2 FQNNGV. The CDR3 spans 12 residues. The V and J ends lost 10 bases and 3 bases respectively, with 12 bases between them. The CDR3 DNA is TGTGCCACCTCGGGGATATACTATGGCTACACCTTC. Its protein product is CATSGIYYGYTF.

The chain joins TRBV30 to TRBJ2-4; 7 bases align to TRBD2. The germline V gene encodes CDR1 GTSNPN and CDR2 SVGIG (reference sequence). This CDR3 region has 16 residues. With 0 bases clipped from V and 1 base from J, the junction kept 6 bases outside the gene matches. This chain's CDR3 is CAWSVWGGRAKNIQYF. CDR3 coding DNA: TGTGCCTGGAGTGTATGGGGGGGGAGGGCCAAAAACATTCAGTACTTC.

The V and J genes are TRBV9 and TRBJ2-3; TRBD1 matches 10 bases. Germline V gene data show CDR1 as SGDLS and CDR2 as YYNGEE. J lost 1 base, V lost 1 base, and 3 bases had no gene match. The CDR3 has 16 amino acids. CDR3 sequence: CASSVTGTGGTDTQYF. The DNA of the CDR3 is TGTGCCAGCAGCGTAACCGGGACAGGGGGCACAGATACGCAGTATTTT.

This clone occurred a few times. The genes are TRBV6-6 and TRBJ1-4; D gene unclear. This CDR3 is 14 amino acids long. The germline gives CDR1 MNHNY, CDR2 SVGAGI (reference sequence). The ends were cut back, 6 bases at V and 8 bases at J, with 16 bases in the middle. CDR3 sequence (DNA): TGTGCCAGCAGCCCCAGAACCTCGCGGGAAAAACTGTTTTTT. This translates into CASSPRTSREKLFF.

Points on this clone: This CDR3 is also generated by other DNA sequences in the sample. This chain connects TRBV18 to TRBJ2-3, with a tentative D call TRBD2 (5 bases). The germline CDR1 and CDR2 sequences are KGHSH and LQKENI. Trimming took off 6 bases at V and 1 base at J, with 5 bases between the two ends. CDR3 size: 12 residues. DNA of the CDR3: TGTGCCAGCTCGGGAGGCACAGATACGCAGTATTTT. Residues: CASSGGTDTQYF.

J is TRBJ2-1 and V is TRBV11-2, with TRBD1 identical over 8 bases. Germline V gene sequence: CDR1 SGHAT, CDR2 FQNNGV. CDR3 length: 19 residues. With V trimmed by 1 base and J by 5 bases, 16 bases remained unmatched. CDR3 in amino acids: CASSLADRGPTRDHNEQFF. In DNA, the CDR3 is TGTGCCAGCAGCTTAGCAGACAGGGGCCCTACCAGGGACCACAATGAGCAGTTCTTC.

This chain joins TRBV4-1 and TRBJ1-1, with no clear D. Per the germline V gene, CDR1 is MGHRA and CDR2 is YSYEKL. The CDR3 is 18 residues long. V lost 0 bases and J 0 bases, leaving 17 bases between the germline ends. In DNA, the CDR3 is TGCGCCAGCAGCCAAGATCAGCAGAACAGTGGCCTGAACACTGAAGCTTTCTTT. Residues: CASSQDQQNSGLNTEAFF.

The rearrangement uses TRBV28 and TRBJ2-7; TRBD2 agrees at 11 bases. Germline V CDR1 and CDR2: MDHEN, SYDVKM. CDR3 length: 15 residues. The V segment lost 5 bases and the J segment 2 bases; nucleotides outside the gene matches: 5. Here the CDR3 reads CASSTPGLAAYEQYF. The CDR3 coding sequence is TGTGCCAGCAGTACCCCGGGACTAGCGGCCTACGAGCAGTACTTC.

V gene TRBV5-1 combines with J gene TRBJ1-4, with 8 bases matching TRBD1. The CDR3 extends over 16 amino acids. V was clipped by 4 bases and J by 3 bases; unmatched bases: 8. Germline V lookup: CDR1 SGHRS, CDR2 YFSETQ. The CDR3 protein is CASSPRTGHPNEKLFF. As DNA, the CDR3 is TGCGCCAGCAGCCCCAGGACAGGGCACCCTAATGAAAAACTGTTTTTT.

This clone occurred a few times. This chain connects TRBV28 to TRBJ2-1; D gene uncertain. With 4 bases removed from V and 1 base from J, the gap between germline ends came to 11 bases. This CDR3 has 15 residues. Looked up from germline, CDR1 is MDHEN and CDR2 is SYDVKM. This chain's CDR3 is CASSSSANSYNEQFF. Here the CDR3 DNA reads TGTGCCAGCAGTTCGAGCGCTAATTCCTACAATGAGCAGTTCTTC.